This T cell receptor (beta chain) derives from a study of human T cells and chemical hapten exposure. Study-wide results and caveats: Expanded TCRs were compared with controls, and the expanded TCRs formed significantly more large CDR3 similarity clusters.

Looked up from germline, CDR1 is SGHTA and CDR2 is FQGNSA. V lost 2 bases and J 0 bases, leaving 8 bases between the germline ends. The CDR3 has 16 amino acids. As for time point: patch test 2, 6 weeks after DPC sensitization. Sample treatment: therapeutic diphenylcyclopropenone sensitization with weekly scalp DPC. TCRdb redid the calling of the RACE reads with MiXCR, one entry per CDR3 protein. The table lists approximately 90,000 distinct CDR3 sequences, about 10% of them singletons. This clonotype has just a few counts. The antigen is not known. The material sequenced was whole blood, taken in connection with sensitization to the hapten diphenylcyclopropenone (DPC). The V call is TRBV7-2, the J call TRBJ1-6; D may be TRBD1 (5 bases). The receptor's source is a man in his forties or fifties with alopecia areata. Some clones in this sample may be carry-over from other donors' samples. CDR3 residues: CASSLNQGSYNSPLHF. The CDR3 region has the DNA TGTGCCAGCAGCTTAAATCAGGGCTCCTATAATTCACCCCTCCACTTT.